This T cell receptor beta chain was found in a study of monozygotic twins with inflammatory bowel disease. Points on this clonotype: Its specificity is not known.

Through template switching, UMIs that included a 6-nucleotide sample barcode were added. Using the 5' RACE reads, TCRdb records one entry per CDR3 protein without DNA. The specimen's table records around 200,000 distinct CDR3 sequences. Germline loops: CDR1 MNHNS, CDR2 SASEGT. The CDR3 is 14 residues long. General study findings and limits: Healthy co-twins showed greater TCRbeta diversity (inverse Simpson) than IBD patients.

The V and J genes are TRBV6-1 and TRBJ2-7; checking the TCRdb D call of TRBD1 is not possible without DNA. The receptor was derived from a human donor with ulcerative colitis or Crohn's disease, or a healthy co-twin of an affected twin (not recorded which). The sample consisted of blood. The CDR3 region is CASSEVGQGTEQYF.